The 4 T cell receptor beta chains in this list originate from one sample, sequenced in a study of CD8 T cells in Susac syndrome (dated by TCRdb to about 2019). The library was prepared using the immunoSEQ multiplex PCR assay. RNA was extracted with the RNeasy kit and about 0.45 to 1 ug was reverse transcribed using random hexamers. TCRdb trimmed public reads at Q25 via fastp, called clones via MiXCR and kept in-frame beta chains. CDR3 protein duplicates are merged, each entry listing the most common genes and DNA. The table for this sample lists 150,000 to 250,000 distinct CDR3 sequences; 90% to 95% of them were counted only once. Just under 0.095% of the sample comes from the top ten. Sequencing was done on a sample of CD4+ T cells from PBMCs. These receptors all stem from a human donor with multiple sclerosis.

This rearrangement joins TRBV20-1 to TRBJ2-5, with 9 nucleotides matching TRBD1. V dropped 6 bases and J dropped 1; count of bases not matched to a gene: 9. CDR1 and CDR2 (germline): DFQATT, SNEGSKA (reference sequence). The CDR3 is 15 residues long. Written as DNA, the CDR3 is TGCAGTGCCTGTCCTCTGACAGGGGGCCAAGAGACCCAGTACTTC. It encodes CSACPLTGGQETQYF.

This sequence joins TRBV13 and TRBJ1-2; D is ambiguous. The CDR3 is 13 amino acids. Germline CDR1 PRHDT, CDR2 FYEKMQ (reference sequence). The V end was cut by 3 bases, the J end by 2 bases, with 7 bases between. The CDR3 DNA reads as TGTGCCAGCAGCTTCGGGGAAAACTATGGCTACACCTTC. Residues: CASSFGENYGYTF.

This clonotype was seen once. This chain connects TRBV11-1 to TRBJ2-7, with D perhaps TRBD2 (5 bases). Deletions cut 3 bases from V and 3 bases from J, with 12 bases between. Germline-derived CDR1 and CDR2 are SGHAT and FQDESV (reference sequence). This CDR3 spans 14 amino acids. The CDR3 DNA is TGTGCCAGCAGCTTGACCAGCGGAGTCTACGAGCAGTACTTC. Amino acid sequence: CASSLTSGVYEQYF.

The chain joins TRBV29-1 to TRBJ1-1; D is unresolved. This CDR3 spans 14 amino acids. V was shortened by 6 bases and J by 2 bases, with 16 bases between the two germline ends. The germline V gene encodes CDR1 SQVTM and CDR2 ANQGSEA. CDR3 DNA sequence: TGCAGCGTCGAGGACGGTTGGGGAAACACTGAAGCTTTCTTT. Its translation is CSVEDGWGNTEAFF.